The 4 T cell receptor beta chains below come from one sample, sequenced in a study of long-term antiretroviral therapy in people with HIV. With survey level as its setting, the immunoSEQ assay was v3.0. Clones were sequenced by immunoSEQ multiplex PCR, and TCRdb holds only the in-frame ones, with some missing. Among thousands of clones listed, around 74% were seen once. This sample comprised unsorted PBMCs, obtained 0.1 years before starting antiretroviral therapy. These receptors were obtained from a man in his late teens or twenties with HIV.

V usage is TRBV6-1 and J usage is TRBJ2-3; 9 bases agree with TRBD1. V gave up 1 base and J gave up 4 bases; unmatched junction bases: 3. The CDR3 is 15 amino acids. Germline lookup yields CDR1 MNHNS and CDR2 SASEGT. The CDR3 DNA reads TGTGCCAGCAGTGAAGGACAGGGGGGAGCAGATACGCAGTATTTT. Encoded protein: CASSEGQGGADTQYF.

In DNA form, the CDR3 reads TGTGCCACCTGGGGGAGCGGGGAGCTGTTTTTT. Protein product: CATWGSGELFF. The chain combines TRBV10-3 with TRBJ2-2; perhaps D is TRBD1 or TRBD2 (5 bases each). CDR3 length: 11 residues. The V and J ends lost 10 bases and 7 bases respectively, with 10 bases between them. The germline V gene encodes CDR1 ENHRY and CDR2 SYGVKD.

This clone was detected a few times. The chain is built from TRBV18 and TRBJ1-1; 7 bases align to TRBD1. Germline-derived CDR1 and CDR2 are KGHSH and LQKENI. The CDR3 totals 13 residues. The V segment lost 4 bases and the J segment 8 bases; nucleotides outside the gene matches: 7. The CDR3 DNA reads TGTGCCAGCTCACAGACCCGGGACAGAGAAGCTTTCTTT. It is translated as CASSQTRDREAFF.

This chain connects TRBV5-1 to TRBJ2-2; maybe TRBD1 (6 bases). The ends were cut back, 6 bases at V and 3 bases at J, with 18 bases in the middle. Germline loops: CDR1 SGHRS, CDR2 YFSETQ. The CDR3 consists of 16 residues. The CDR3 DNA is TGCGCCAGCACCCGCACAGGGTCCAGTGACACCGGGGAGCTGTTTTTT. Translation gives CASTRTGSSDTGELFF.